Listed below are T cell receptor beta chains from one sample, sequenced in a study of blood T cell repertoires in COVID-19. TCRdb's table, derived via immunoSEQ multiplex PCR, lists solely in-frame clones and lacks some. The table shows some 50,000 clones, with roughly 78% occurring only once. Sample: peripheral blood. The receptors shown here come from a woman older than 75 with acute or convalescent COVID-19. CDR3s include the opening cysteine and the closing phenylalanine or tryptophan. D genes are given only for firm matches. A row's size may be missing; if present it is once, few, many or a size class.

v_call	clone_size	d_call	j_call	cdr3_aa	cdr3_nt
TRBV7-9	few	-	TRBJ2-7	CASSLQGTIYEQYF	TGTGCCAGCAGCTTACAGGGGACCATCTACGAGCAGTACTTC
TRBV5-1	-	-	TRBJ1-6	CASSKLPPWTADNSPLHF	TGCGCCAGTTCAAAACTGCCACCCTGGACAGCCGATAATTCACCCCTCCACTTT
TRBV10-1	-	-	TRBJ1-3	CASPGDHSSGNTIYF	TGCGCCAGTCCCGGGGATCATTCGTCGGGAAACACCATATATTTT
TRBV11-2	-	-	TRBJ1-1	CASSRIEQLNTEAFF	TGTGCCAGCAGCCGAATTGAACAATTGAACACTGAAGCTTTCTTT
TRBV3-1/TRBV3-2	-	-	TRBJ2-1	CASSSRAGRNEQFF	TGTGCCAGCAGCTCTCGCGCGGGCCGCAATGAGCAGTTCTTC
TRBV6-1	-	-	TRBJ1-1	CASSDLRGNTEAFF	TGTGCCAGCAGTGACCTTCGGGGGAACACTGAAGCTTTCTTT
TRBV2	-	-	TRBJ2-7	CASSEELEPVSYEQYF	TGTGCCAGCAGTGAAGAACTCGAGCCCGTCTCCTACGAGCAGTACTTC
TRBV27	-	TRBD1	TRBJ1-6	CASSLSGTVPNSPLHF	TGTGCCAGCAGTTTATCGGGGACAGTTCCTAATTCACCCCTCCACTTT
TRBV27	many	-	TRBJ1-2	CATTRGGGARGYTF	TGTGCCACCACCCGGGGGGGAGGCGCGCGTGGCTACACCTTC
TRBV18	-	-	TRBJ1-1	CASSPMKGENTEAFF	TGTGCCAGCTCACCAATGAAGGGGGAGAACACTGAAGCTTTCTTT
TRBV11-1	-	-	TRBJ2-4	CASSRAGIQYF	TGTGCCAGCAGCCGGGCGGGCATTCAGTACTTC
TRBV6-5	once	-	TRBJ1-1	CASSGLPGRTEAFF	TGTGCCAGCAGCGGACTCCCGGGGAGGACTGAAGCTTTCTTT
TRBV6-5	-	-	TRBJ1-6	CASRDSDRVNSPLHF	TGTGCCAGCAGGGACTCGGACAGAGTTAATTCACCCCTCCACTTT
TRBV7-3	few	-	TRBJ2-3	CASSLRGTGSTDTQYF	TGTGCCAGCAGCTTAAGGGGGACTGGAAGCACAGATACGCAGTATTTT
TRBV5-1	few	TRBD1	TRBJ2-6	CASSLVPLGTGNVLTF	TGCGCCAGCAGCTTGGTTCCCCTAGGGACAGGGAACGTCCTGACTTTC
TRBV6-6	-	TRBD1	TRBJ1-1	CASNGQVKTEAFF	TGTGCCAGCAACGGACAGGTGAAGACTGAAGCTTTCTTT
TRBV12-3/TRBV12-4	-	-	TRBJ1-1	CASGVKGTEAFF	TGTGCCTCAGGGGTGAAGGGCACTGAAGCTTTCTTT
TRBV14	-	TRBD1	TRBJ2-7	CASSRQGGPSYEQYF	TGTGCCAGCAGCCGACAGGGGGGTCCCTCCTACGAGCAGTACTTC
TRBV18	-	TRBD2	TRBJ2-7	CASSPPSSGGAGSGEQYF	TGTGCCAGCTCACCACCGTCCAGCGGGGGGGCCGGTTCTGGCGAGCAGTACTTC
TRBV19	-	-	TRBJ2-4	CASSPHPGQSIAKNIQYF	TGTGCCAGTAGTCCGCACCCAGGACAGTCGATAGCCAAAAACATTCAGTACTTC
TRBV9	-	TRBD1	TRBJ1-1	CASSVDLRGRAEAFF	TGTGCCAGCAGCGTAGATCTCAGGGGGCGAGCTGAAGCTTTCTTT
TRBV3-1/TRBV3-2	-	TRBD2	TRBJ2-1	CASSQERAGRASGTIYNEQFF	TGTGCCAGCAGCCAAGAGAGGGCCGGGAGGGCTAGCGGGACGATCTACAATGAGCAGTTCTTC
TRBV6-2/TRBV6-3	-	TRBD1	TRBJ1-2	CASSYSGTGPRGYTF	TGTGCCAGCAGTTACTCCGGGACAGGGCCTCGTGGCTACACCTTC
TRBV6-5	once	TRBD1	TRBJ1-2	CASRRDRGREGYTF	TGTGCCAGCAGACGGGACAGGGGGCGTGAGGGCTACACCTTC
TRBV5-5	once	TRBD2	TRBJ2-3	CASSLGVGLASTDTQYF	TGTGCCAGCAGCTTGGGGGTGGGACTAGCTAGCACAGATACGCAGTATTTT
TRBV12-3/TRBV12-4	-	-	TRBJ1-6	CASRPRDSPLHF	TGTGCCAGCAGACCGAGAGATTCACCCCTCCACTTT
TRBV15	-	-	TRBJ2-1	CATSTRQVYNEQFF	TGTGCCACCAGCACCCGACAGGTTTACAATGAGCAGTTCTTC
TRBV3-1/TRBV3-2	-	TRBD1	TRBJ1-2	CASRGLARDSYYGYTF	TGTGCCAGCCGAGGCTTAGCTAGGGACAGCTACTATGGCTACACCTTC
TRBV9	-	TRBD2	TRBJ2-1	CASSVGPSGRTNEQFF	TGTGCCAGCAGCGTAGGACCCAGCGGGAGAACCAATGAGCAGTTCTTC
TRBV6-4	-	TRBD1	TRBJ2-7	CASTRTGGDNEQYF	TGTGCCAGCACTAGGACAGGGGGCGACAACGAGCAGTACTTC
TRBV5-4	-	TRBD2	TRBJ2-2	CASSLGTSGGGELFF	TGTGCCAGCAGCTTGGGGACTAGCGGGGGCGGGGAGCTGTTTTTT
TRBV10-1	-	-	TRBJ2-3	CASSEGWRTDTQYF	TGCGCCAGCAGTGAGGGGTGGCGGACAGATACGCAGTATTTT
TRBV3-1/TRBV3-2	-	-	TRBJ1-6	CASSQRSVGVGSPLHF	TGTGCCAGCAGCCAAAGGAGTGTAGGGGTGGGTTCACCCCTCCACTTT
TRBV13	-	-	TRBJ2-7	CASSLGSSSLDEQYF	TGTGCCAGCAGCTTAGGTTCTTCTTCTCTAGATGAGCAGTACTTC
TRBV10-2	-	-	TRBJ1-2	CATSLESGSSYTF	TGCGCCACCAGTTTGGAGAGCGGGTCTTCCTACACCTTC
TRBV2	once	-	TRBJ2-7	CASSEQGSSYEQYF	TGTGCCAGCAGTGAACAGGGAAGCTCCTACGAGCAGTACTTC
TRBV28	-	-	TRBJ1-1	CASSSTGLPLNTEAFF	TGTGCCAGCAGTTCAACAGGGCTCCCCTTGAACACTGAAGCTTTCTTT